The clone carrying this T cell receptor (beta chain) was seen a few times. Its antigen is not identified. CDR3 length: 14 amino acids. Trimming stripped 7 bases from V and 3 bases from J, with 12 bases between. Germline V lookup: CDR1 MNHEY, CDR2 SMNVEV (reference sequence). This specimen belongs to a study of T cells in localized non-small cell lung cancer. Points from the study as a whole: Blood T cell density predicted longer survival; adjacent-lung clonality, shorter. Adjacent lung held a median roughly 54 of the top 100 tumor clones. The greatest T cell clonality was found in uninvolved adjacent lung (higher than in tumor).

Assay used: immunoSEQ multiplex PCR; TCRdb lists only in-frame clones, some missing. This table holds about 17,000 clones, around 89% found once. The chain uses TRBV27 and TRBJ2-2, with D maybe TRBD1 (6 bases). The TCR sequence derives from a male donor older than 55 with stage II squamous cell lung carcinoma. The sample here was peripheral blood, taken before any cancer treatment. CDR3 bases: TGTGCCAGCACCAAGAAGGGGGACACCGGGGAGCTGTTTTTT. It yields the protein CASTKKGDTGELFF.